This note documents a single TCR beta chain sequence. Its antigen remains unknown. The data belong to a study of cytomegalovirus exposure and HLA in healthy donors. Study-wide points: For most TCR beta V segments, an earlier analysis put the productive rate at about 90% or about 30% of the time. Highest at DRB1 and lowest at HLA-C, TCR association rates differed among HLA loci in a later analysis. The only immune exposure information that was available was CMV serostatus. Sequencing had likely introduced a cluster of highly shared sequence variants as an artifact.

The junction had 7 bases not matched to a gene; V was cut back by 3 bases and J by 8 bases. The germline V gene has CDR1 SGHRS and CDR2 YFSETQ. The CDR3 consists of 14 residues. Primers for the PCR totalled 60 Vbeta and 13 Jbeta. TCRdb keeps only in-frame clones here, not all; method: immunoSEQ multiplex PCR. The sample lists about 150,000 clones, 76% occurring once. Sequencing was performed on PBMCs. This clonotype was sampled from a man aged 40-50 years in good health and CMV-seronegative. This chain connects TRBV5-1 to TRBJ2-1; the match to TRBD1 covers 8 bases. As DNA, the CDR3 is TGCGCCAGCAGCTCACGGACAGGGACCCATGAGCAGTTCTTC. This codes for CASSSRTGTHEQFF.